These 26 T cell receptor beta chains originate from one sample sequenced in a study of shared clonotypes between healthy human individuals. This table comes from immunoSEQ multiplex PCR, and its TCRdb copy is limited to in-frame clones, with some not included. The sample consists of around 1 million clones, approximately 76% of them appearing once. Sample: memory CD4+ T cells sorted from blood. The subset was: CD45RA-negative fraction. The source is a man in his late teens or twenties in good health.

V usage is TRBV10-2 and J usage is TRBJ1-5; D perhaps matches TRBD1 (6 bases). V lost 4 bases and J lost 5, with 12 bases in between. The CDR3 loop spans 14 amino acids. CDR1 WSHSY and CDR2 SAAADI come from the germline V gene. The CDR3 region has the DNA TGCGCCAGCAGTGGCGGGGGGCGAGATCAGCCCCAGCATTTT. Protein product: CASSGGGRDQPQHF.

This CDR3 reads CASSLSGAGNSPLHF. The DNA of the CDR3 is TGTGCCAGCAGCTTATCGGGGGCTGGAAATTCACCCCTCCACTTT. The rearrangement joins TRBV7-2 to TRBJ1-6; a weak D match, TRBD1 (6 bases). CDR1 and CDR2 (germline): SGHTA, FQGNSA. Trimming pared 2 bases from V and 7 bases from J, leaving 12 bases between. The CDR3 covers 15 residues.

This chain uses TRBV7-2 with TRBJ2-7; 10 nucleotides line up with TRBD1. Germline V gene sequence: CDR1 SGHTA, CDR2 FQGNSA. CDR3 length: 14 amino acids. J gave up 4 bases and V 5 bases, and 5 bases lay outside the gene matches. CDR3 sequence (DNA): TGTGCCAGCAGCCCGACAGGGGGCGAGTACGAGCAGTACTTC. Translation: CASSPTGGEYEQYF.

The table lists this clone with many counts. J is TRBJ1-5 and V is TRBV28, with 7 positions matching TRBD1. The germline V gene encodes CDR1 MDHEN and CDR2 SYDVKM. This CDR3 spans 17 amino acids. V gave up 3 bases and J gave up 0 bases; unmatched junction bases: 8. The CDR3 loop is CASSFQGRGHSNQPQHF. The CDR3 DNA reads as TGTGCCAGCAGTTTTCAGGGGAGGGGGCATAGCAATCAGCCCCAGCATTTT.

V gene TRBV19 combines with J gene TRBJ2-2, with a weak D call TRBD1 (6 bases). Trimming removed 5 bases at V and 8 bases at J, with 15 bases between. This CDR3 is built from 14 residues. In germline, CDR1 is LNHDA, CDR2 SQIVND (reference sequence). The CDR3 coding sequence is TGTGCCAGTAGTCCCGGACAGCTGATGGGGGAGCTGTTTTTT. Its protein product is CASSPGQLMGELFF.

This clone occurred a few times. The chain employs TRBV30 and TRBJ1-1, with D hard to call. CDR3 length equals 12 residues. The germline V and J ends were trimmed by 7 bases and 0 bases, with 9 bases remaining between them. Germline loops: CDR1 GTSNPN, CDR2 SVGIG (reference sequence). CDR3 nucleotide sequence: TGTGCCTCCCAGTCGGTGAACACTGAAGCTTTCTTT. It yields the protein CASQSVNTEAFF.

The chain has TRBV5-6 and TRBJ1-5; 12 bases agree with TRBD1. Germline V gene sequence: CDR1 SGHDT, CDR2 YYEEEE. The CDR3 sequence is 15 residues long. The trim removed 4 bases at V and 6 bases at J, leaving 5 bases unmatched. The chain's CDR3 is CASSPGTGGSQPQHF. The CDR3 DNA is TGTGCCAGCAGCCCCGGGACAGGGGGCAGTCAGCCCCAGCATTTT. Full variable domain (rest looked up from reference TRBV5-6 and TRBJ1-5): DAGVTQSPTHLIKTRGQQVTLRCSPKSGHDTVSWYQQALGQGPQFIFQYYEEEERQRGNFPDRFSGHQFPNYSSELNVNALLLGDSALYLCASSPGTGGSQPQHFGDGTRLSIL.

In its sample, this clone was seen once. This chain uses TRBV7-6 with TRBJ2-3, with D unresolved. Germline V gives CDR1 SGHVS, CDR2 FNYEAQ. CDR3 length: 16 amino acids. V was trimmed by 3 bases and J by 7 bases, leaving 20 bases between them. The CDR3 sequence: CASSLPSGLYSNTQYF. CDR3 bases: TGTGCCAGCAGCTTGCCCTCTGGCCTTTACTCTAATACGCAGTATTTT.

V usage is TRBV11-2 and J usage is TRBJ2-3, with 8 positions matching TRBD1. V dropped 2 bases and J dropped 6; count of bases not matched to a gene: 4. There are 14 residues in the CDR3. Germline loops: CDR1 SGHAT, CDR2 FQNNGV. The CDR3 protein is CASSLPNRGDTQYF. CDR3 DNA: TGTGCCAGCAGCTTACCTAACAGGGGGGATACGCAGTATTTT.

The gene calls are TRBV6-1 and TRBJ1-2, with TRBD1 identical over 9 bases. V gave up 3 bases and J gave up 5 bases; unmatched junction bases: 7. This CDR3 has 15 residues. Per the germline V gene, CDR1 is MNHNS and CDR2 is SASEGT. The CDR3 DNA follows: TGTGCCAGCAGTGATCCCGGGACAGGGAGTTATGGCTACACCTTC. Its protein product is CASSDPGTGSYGYTF.

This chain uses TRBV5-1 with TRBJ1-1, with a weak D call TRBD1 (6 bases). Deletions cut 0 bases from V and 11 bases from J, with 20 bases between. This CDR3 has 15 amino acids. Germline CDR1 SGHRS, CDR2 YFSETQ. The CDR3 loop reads CASSLVSGGLLSAFF. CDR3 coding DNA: TGCGCCAGCAGCTTGGTCTCGGGGGGGCTCCTGTCCGCTTTCTTT.

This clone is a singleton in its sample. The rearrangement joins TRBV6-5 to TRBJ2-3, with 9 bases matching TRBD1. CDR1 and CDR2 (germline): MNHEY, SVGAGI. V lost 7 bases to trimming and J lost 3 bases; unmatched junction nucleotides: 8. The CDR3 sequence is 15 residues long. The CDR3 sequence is CASKSLDRGTDTQYF. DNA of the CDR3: TGTGCCAGCAAATCTTTGGACAGGGGAACAGATACGCAGTATTTT.

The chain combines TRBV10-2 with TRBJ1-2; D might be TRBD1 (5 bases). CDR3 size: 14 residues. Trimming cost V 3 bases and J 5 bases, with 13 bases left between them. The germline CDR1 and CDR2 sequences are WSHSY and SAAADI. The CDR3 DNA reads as TGCGCCAGCAGTGACCCCGGGACCAATTATGGCTACACCTTC. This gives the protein CASSDPGTNYGYTF.

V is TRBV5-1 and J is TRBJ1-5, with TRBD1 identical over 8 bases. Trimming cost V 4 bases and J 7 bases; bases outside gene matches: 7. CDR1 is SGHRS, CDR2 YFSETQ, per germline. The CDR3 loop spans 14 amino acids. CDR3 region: CASSPTGEGQPQHF. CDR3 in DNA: TGCGCCAGCAGCCCGACAGGGGAAGGACAGCCCCAGCATTTT.

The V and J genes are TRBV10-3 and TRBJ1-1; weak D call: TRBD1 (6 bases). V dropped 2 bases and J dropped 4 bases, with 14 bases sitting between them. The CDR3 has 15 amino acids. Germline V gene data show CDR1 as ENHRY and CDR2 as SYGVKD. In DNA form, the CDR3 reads TGTGCCATCAGTGAGGGAGGGGGAGTCGGCACTGAAGCTTTCTTT. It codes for CAISEGGGVGTEAFF.

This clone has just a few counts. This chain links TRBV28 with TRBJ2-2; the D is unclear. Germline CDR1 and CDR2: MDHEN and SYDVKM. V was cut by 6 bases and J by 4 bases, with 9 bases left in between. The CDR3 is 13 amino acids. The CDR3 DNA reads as TGTGCCAGCAGGGAACGGTCCACCGGGGAGCTGTTTTTT. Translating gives CASRERSTGELFF.

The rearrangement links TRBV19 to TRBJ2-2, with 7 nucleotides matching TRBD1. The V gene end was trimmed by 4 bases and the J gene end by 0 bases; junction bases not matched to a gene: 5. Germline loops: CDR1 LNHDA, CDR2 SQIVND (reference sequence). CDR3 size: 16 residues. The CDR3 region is CASSTYRGSNTGELFF. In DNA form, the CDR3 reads TGTGCCAGTAGTACTTACAGGGGTTCGAACACCGGGGAGCTGTTTTTT.

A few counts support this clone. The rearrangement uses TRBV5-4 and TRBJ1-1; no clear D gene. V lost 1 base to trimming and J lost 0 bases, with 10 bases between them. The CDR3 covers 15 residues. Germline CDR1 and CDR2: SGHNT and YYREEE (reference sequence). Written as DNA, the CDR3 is TGTGCCAGCAGCTTGTGGCTGAGCATGAACACTGAAGCTTTCTTT. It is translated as CASSLWLSMNTEAFF.

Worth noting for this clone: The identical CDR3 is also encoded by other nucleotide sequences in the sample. CDR3 region: CASRPTGTDTQYF. In DNA, the CDR3 is TGTGCCAGCAGACCTACAGGCACAGATACGCAGTATTTT. The chain couples TRBV7-9 to TRBJ2-3; D gene ambiguous. The V end lost 6 bases, the J end lost 1 base, and 8 bases lay between the germline ends. The germline CDR1 and CDR2 sequences are SEHNR and FQNEAQ (reference sequence). CDR3 size: 13 residues.

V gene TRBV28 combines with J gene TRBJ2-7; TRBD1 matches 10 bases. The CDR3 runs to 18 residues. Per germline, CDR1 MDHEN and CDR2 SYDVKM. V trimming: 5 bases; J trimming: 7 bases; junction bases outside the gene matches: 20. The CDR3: CASSSYIDSGTGDREQYF. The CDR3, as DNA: TGTGCCAGCAGTAGCTATATAGATTCCGGGACAGGGGATCGTGAGCAGTACTTC.

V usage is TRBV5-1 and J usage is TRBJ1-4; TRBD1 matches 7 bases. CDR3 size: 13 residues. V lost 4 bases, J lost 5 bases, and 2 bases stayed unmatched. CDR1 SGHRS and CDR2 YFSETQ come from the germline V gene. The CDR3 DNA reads TGCGCCAGCAGCACACAGGGGAATGAAAAACTGTTTTTT. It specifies CASSTQGNEKLFF.

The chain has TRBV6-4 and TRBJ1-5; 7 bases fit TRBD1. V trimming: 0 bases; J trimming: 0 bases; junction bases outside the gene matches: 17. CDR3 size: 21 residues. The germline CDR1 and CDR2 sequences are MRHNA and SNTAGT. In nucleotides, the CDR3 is TGTGCCAGCAGTGACTCGGACTGGACAGGTCGAGCCCCGTATAGCAATCAGCCCCAGCATTTT. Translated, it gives CASSDSDWTGRAPYSNQPQHF.

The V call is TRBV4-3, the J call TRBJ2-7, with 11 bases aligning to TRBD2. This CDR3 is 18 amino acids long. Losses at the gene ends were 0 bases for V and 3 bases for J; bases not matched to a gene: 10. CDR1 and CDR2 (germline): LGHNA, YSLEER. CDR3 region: CASSQDGTSGGVDYEQYF. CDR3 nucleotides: TGCGCCAGCAGCCAAGACGGGACTAGCGGTGGGGTAGACTACGAGCAGTACTTC.

The CDR3 DNA reads as TGTGCCAGCAGCTCACTTCCCGAGGGGGCCTATGGCTACACCTTC. Amino acid sequence: CASSSLPEGAYGYTF. The J gene is TRBJ1-2, the V gene TRBV5-6; 7 nucleotides match TRBD1. This CDR3 region has 15 residues. The germline V gene encodes CDR1 SGHDT and CDR2 YYEEEE. V gave up 3 bases and J gave up 4 bases; unmatched junction bases: 9.

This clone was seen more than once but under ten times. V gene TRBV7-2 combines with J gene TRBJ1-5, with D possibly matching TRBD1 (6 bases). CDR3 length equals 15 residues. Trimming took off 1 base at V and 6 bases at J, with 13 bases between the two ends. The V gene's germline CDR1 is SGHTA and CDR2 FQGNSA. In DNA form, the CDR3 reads TGTGCCAGCAGCTTAGAGCCAGGGGCGATTCAGCCCCAGCATTTT. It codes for CASSLEPGAIQPQHF.

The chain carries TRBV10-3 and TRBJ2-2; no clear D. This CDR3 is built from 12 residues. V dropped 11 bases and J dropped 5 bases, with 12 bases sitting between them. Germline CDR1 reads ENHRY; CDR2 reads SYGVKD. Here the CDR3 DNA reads TGTGCCGCTCGCAAGTGGACCGGGGAGCTGTTTTTT. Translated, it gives CAARKWTGELFF.